This T cell receptor beta chain was found in a study of read filtering for tumor transcriptome and immune sequencing. Study outcomes and limitations: Correlation between methods rose after single-read clonotypes were removed. Even smaller IR-seq throughput identified most shared clonotypes.

This CDR3 has 12 residues. The germline gives CDR1 SGHAT, CDR2 FQNNGV. Deletions cut 0 bases from V and 8 bases from J, with 6 bases between. This clonotype was detected many times. What it binds is unknown. Molecular barcoded adaptors covering alpha/delta and beta/gamma chains were used on 400 ng RNA. A single record per CDR3 protein comes from TCRdb applying MiXCR to the reads. The table records roughly 90,000 distinct CDR3 sequences, 9% to 15% of them present only once. The TCR comes from a donor aged 40 or older with multiple myeloma. The chain uses TRBV11-2 and TRBJ2-3; D is unresolved. Sequenced input: a population of CD138-negative cells sorted from bone marrow. The CDR3 DNA sequence: TGTGCCAGCAGCTTAGATCGGGTTACGCAGTATTTT. Its protein product is CASSLDRVTQYF.